The present T cell receptor beta chain was sequenced within a study of Ad26.COV2.S vaccination and SARS-CoV-2 variants. In the study overall: Recipients of Ad26.COV2.S got it intramuscularly, once or twice 56 days apart. Study-level findings and limits: Spike-specific TCR breadth in vaccine recipients exceeded that seen in placebo recipients.

Treatment noted: roughly 19 received Ad26.COV2.S at low or high dose, single or two shots; 5 received placebo; per-sample allocation not given. Sampling took place 63 days after the first vaccine or placebo injection. This Boston cohort included adults aged 18-55 years. The CDR3 is made up of 12 amino acids. Germline lookup yields CDR1 MDHEN and CDR2 SYDVKM. Trimming pared 5 bases from V and 6 bases from J, leaving 11 bases between. With respect to this clone: Its antigen is undetermined.

Measured with immunoSEQ multiplex PCR; TCRdb has only the in-frame clones, and not every one. The data contain roughly 350,000 clones, around 90% of them seen just once; the ten biggest clones take up around 6.4%. The clonotype comes from a person aged 18-65 years who received the Ad26.COV2.S COVID-19 vaccine or a placebo. The sample consisted of peripheral blood, taken in a trial of Ad26.COV2.S vaccine versus placebo. The rearrangement joins TRBV28 to TRBJ2-7, with D possibly matching TRBD1 (5 bases). The CDR3 DNA reads TGTGCCAGCAGTATCTCAGGGTTCGAGCAGTACTTC. Protein: CASSISGFEQYF.